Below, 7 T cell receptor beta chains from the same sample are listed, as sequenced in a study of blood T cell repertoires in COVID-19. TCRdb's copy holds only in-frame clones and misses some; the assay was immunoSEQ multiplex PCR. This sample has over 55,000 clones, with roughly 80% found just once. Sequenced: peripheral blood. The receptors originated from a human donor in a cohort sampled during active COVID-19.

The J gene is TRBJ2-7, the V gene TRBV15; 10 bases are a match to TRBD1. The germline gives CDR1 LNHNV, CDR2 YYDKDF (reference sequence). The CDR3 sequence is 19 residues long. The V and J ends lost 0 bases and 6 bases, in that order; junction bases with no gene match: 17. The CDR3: CATSRDRIGTGASYGEQYF. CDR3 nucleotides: TGTGCCACCAGCAGAGATCGAATCGGGACAGGGGCCTCCTATGGCGAGCAGTACTTC.

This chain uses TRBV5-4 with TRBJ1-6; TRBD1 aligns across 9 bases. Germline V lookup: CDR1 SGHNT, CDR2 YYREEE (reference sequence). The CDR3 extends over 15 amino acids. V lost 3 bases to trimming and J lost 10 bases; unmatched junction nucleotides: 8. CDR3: CASSSSGTGSSPLHF. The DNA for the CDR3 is TGTGCCAGCAGCTCCTCCGGGACAGGGAGCTCACCCCTCCACTTT.

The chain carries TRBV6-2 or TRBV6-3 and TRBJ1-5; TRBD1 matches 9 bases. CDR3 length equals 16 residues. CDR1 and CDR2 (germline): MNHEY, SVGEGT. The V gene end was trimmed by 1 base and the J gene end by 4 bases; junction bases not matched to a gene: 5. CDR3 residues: CASSYYGQGMNQPQHF. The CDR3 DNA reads TGTGCCAGCAGTTACTACGGACAGGGGATGAATCAGCCCCAGCATTTT.

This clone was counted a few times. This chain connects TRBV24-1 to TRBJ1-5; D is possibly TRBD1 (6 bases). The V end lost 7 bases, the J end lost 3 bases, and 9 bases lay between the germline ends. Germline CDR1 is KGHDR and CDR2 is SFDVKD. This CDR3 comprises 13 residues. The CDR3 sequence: CATRRDNNQPQHF. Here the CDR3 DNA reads TGTGCCACCAGACGGGACAACAATCAGCCCCAGCATTTT.

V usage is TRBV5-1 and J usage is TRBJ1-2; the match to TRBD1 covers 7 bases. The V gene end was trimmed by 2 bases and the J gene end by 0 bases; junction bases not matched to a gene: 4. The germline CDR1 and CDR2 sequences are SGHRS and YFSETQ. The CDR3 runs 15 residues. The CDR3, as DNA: TGCGCCAGCAGCTTCGGGACAGTCTCTAACTATGGCTACACCTTC. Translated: CASSFGTVSNYGYTF.

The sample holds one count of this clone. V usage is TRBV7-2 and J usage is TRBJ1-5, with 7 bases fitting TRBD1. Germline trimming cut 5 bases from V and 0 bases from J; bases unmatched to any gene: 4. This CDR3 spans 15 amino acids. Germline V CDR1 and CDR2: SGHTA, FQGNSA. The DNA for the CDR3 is TGTGCCAGCAGCCGGGACAGCTCTAGCAATCAGCCCCAGCATTTT. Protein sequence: CASSRDSSSNQPQHF.

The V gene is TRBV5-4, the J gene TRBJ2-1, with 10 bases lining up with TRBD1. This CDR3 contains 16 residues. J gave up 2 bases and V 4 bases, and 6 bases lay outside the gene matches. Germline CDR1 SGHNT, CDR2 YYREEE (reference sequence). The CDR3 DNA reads TGTGCCAGCAGCCTAGGGACAGGGGTCCCCTACAATGAGCAGTTCTTC. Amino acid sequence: CASSLGTGVPYNEQFF.